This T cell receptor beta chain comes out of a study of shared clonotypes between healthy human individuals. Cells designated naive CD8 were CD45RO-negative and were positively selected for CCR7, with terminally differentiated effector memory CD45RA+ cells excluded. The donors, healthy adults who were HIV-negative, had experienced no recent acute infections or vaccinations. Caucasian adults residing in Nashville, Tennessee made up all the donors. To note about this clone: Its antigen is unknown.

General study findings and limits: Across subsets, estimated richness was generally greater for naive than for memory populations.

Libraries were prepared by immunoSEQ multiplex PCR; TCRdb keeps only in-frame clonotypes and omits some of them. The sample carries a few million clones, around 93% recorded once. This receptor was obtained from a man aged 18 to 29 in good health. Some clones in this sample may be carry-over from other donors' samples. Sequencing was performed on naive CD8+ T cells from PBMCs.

CDR3 protein: CASSFGPETGELFF. CDR3 sequence (DNA): TGTGCCAGCAGTTTTGGACCGGAAACCGGGGAGCTGTTTTTT. This chain joins TRBV27 and TRBJ2-2, with no clear D. CDR3 size: 14 residues. V shed 3 bases and J shed 5 bases, with 10 bases lying between them. CDR1 and CDR2 (germline): MNHEY, SMNVEV (reference sequence).